Each of the 25 T cell receptor beta chains below was sequenced from the same sample in a study of regulatory T cells in long-lasting Graves disease (dated by TCRdb to 2020 to 2022). What the time point label conveys for this sample: newly diagnosed GD, antithyroid drugs for less than 3 months. RNA was extracted from PBMCs in TRIzol for both TCR sequencing and RNA sequencing. The library was prepared using multiplex PCR. The sample was run on an Illumina HiSeq 4000. To build TCR beta libraries, CDR3 regions were amplified by Arm-PCR using iRepertoire HTBI primers. The public reads were reprocessed in TCRdb via fastp at Q25 and MiXCR, keeping in-frame beta chains. Duplicate CDR3 protein sequences are folded into a single record with the most common DNA and genes. The sample table holds under 250,000 distinct CDR3 sequences, of which over 20% were seen once. About 15% of the sample comes from the top ten.

Here the sequenced sample was peripheral blood mononuclear cells (PBMCs), taken at new diagnosis, from a patient treated with antithyroid drugs. These TCRs come from a female donor with Graves disease.

This clonotype was counted many times. The gene calls are TRBV2 and TRBJ2-3, with D perhaps TRBD2 (6 bases). The germline CDR1 and CDR2 sequences are SNHLY and FYNNEI. Trimming pared 6 bases from V and 2 bases from J, leaving 9 bases between. The length of the CDR3 is 13 residues. CDR3 sequence reads: CASRSGYTDTQYF. DNA for the CDR3: TGTGCCAGCAGGAGCGGGTACACAGATACGCAGTATTTT.

In its sample, this clonotype was seen many times. The chain links TRBV20-1 to TRBJ2-2; 9 bases agree with TRBD1. From germline, CDR1 is DFQATT and CDR2 SNEGSKA (reference sequence). The CDR3 totals 16 residues. Germline trimming cut 2 bases from V and 3 bases from J; bases unmatched to any gene: 7. The CDR3 loop is CSARTGGGSDTGELFF. The CDR3 DNA follows: TGCAGTGCTAGAACAGGGGGCGGGTCGGACACCGGGGAGCTGTTTTTT.

A remark on this clonotype: One end of the junction fails to match germline, which may point to a read error. The chain joins TRBV28 to TRBJ1-5; D is possibly TRBD1 (6 bases). The V gene's germline CDR1 is MDHEN and CDR2 SYDVKM. This CDR3 is built from 13 residues. In DNA form, the CDR3 reads TGCGCCAGCAGCCAGGGGCCCGGACAGCCCCAGCATTTT. Amino acids: CASSQGPGQPQHF.

This clonotype was seen repeatedly, ten times or more. The chain couples TRBV7-7 to TRBJ2-2; D possibly corresponds to TRBD1 (6 bases). Germline-derived CDR1 and CDR2 are SSHAT and FNYEAQ (reference sequence). V was cut by 5 bases and J by 1 base, with 8 bases left in between. This CDR3 spans 14 amino acids. CDR3 protein: CASSTGWNTGELFF. The CDR3 region has the DNA TGTGCCAGCAGCACAGGGTGGAACACCGGGGAGCTGTTTTTT.

This clonotype was seen many times. The CDR3 spells CASRSQKGSSGGLSSYNEQFF. The CDR3 DNA reads as TGTGCCAGCAGAAGTCAAAAGGGGAGTAGCGGGGGGCTGAGCTCCTACAATGAGCAGTTCTTC. The chain employs TRBV12-3 or TRBV12-4 and TRBJ2-1; the match to TRBD2 covers 10 bases. After removal of 6 bases from V and 0 bases from J, the junction contained 20 bases not matched to a gene. There are 21 residues in the CDR3.

This clonotype showed up just a few times. The chain links TRBV7-9 to TRBJ1-1; no clear D gene. The germline V gene encodes CDR1 SEHNR and CDR2 FQNEAQ (reference sequence). The CDR3 has 14 residues. Trimming left V 2 bases short and J 1 base short, with 8 bases between. Here the CDR3 DNA reads TGTGCCAGCAGCTTATTTTCGGGGAACACTGAAGCTTTCTTT. Translation gives CASSLFSGNTEAFF.

The genes are TRBV5-1 and TRBJ2-5; 9 positions agree with TRBD1. CDR3 length: 15 amino acids. V was clipped by 5 bases and J by 5 bases; unmatched bases: 10. Germline CDR1 reads SGHRS; CDR2 reads YFSETQ. CDR3 sequence (DNA): TGCGCCAGCAGGGACGGGACAGGGCTCTCGGAGACCCAGTACTTC. Encoded protein: CASRDGTGLSETQYF.

The chain is built from TRBV11-2 and TRBJ2-7; 9 bases are shared with TRBD1. The CDR3 runs to 14 residues. Germline CDR1 SGHAT, CDR2 FQNNGV. J lost 6 bases, V lost 5 bases, and 8 bases had no gene match. CDR3 in DNA: TGTGCCAGCAGCCCCTGGGGACAGGGATCCGAGCAGTACTTC. This translates into CASSPWGQGSEQYF.

This clonotype was recorded many times. The V and J genes are TRBV29-1 and TRBJ2-5; D is perhaps TRBD1 (6 bases). Germline CDR1 is SQVTM and CDR2 is ANQGSEA. The CDR3 length is 15 residues. V lost 6 bases and J 5 bases, leaving 22 bases between the germline ends. The DNA for the CDR3 is TGCAGCGTGGTACTTCAGGGGATCCCGCCCGAGACCCAGTACTTC. Protein: CSVVLQGIPPETQYF.

This clonotype was counted at least ten times. The chain has TRBV3-1 and TRBJ2-3; D gene uncertain. The DNA matches TRBJ2-7 better at its end, which makes the J call doubtful. CDR3 size: 15 residues. Germline CDR1 reads LGHDT; CDR2 reads YNNKEL (reference sequence). CDR3 region: CASTQRRSPGYEQYF. Here the CDR3 DNA reads TGTGCCAGCACCCAGAGACGGTCCCCGGGCTACGAGCAGTACTTC.

This clonotype turned up a few times. One base away lies a much larger clone, so this may be a sequencing read error. The gene calls are TRBV12-3 or TRBV12-4 and TRBJ2-2; TRBD1 is a possible D gene (6 bases). The V gene lost 7 bases and the J gene lost 6 bases, with 9 bases spanning the gap. CDR3 length: 12 amino acids. CDR3 residues: CASNQGPGELFF. The CDR3 DNA reads TGTGCCAGCAATCAGGGGCCCGGGGAGCTGTTTTTT.

As to this clonotype: The junction departs from germline at one end; a sequencing error may be responsible. V usage is TRBV24-1 and J usage is TRBJ2-7; TRBD1 matches 7 bases. Germline CDR1 is KGHDR and CDR2 is SFDVKD. The CDR3 has 13 amino acids. CDR3 amino acids: CATSDDRVAERYF. The DNA of the CDR3 is TGTGCCACCAGTGATGACAGGGTAGCCGAGCGGTACTTC.

This clonotype was seen ten or more times. V and J are TRBV30 and TRBJ1-1, with D unresolved. Germline-derived CDR1 and CDR2 are GTSNPN and SVGIG (reference sequence). CDR3 length: 13 residues. V was shortened by 3 bases and J by 0 bases, with 8 bases between the two germline ends. The CDR3 loop is CAWRYLLNTEAFF. In nucleotides, the CDR3 is TGTGCCTGGAGATACCTCCTGAACACTGAAGCTTTCTTT.

This clonotype showed up many times. CDR3 DNA sequence: TGTGCCAGCGTTAAGTCTCTCACTATTGGTGAGACCCAGTACTTC. Protein sequence: CASVKSLTIGETQYF. The V and J genes are TRBV7-2 and TRBJ2-5; D uncertain. Trimming removed 8 bases at V and 5 bases at J, with 21 bases between. The CDR3 has 15 residues. CDR1 and CDR2 from the germline V gene are SGHTA and FQGNSA.

This clonotype was detected ten times or more. In DNA, the CDR3 is TGTGCCAGCTCACCACAGAGGCGGGGGGGCCAAGAGACCCAGTACTTC. It translates to CASSPQRRGGQETQYF. The V call is TRBV18, the J call TRBJ2-5, with 9 bases aligning to TRBD2. Trimming cost V 1 base and J 1 base; bases outside gene matches: 4. This CDR3 contains 16 residues. Germline values: CDR1 KGHSH, CDR2 LQKENI. Based on the CDR3 plus reference TRBV18 and TRBJ2-5, the full variable domain is NAGVMQNPRHLVRRRGQEARLRCSPMKGHSHVYWYRQLPEEGLKFMVYLQKENIIDESGMPKERFSAEFPKEGPSILRIQQVVRGDSAAYFCASSPQRRGGQETQYFGPGTRLLVL.

Points on this clonotype: A clone one base away is much larger, so this may be a read error. The rearrangement joins TRBV12-3 or TRBV12-4 to TRBJ2-2, with a weak D call TRBD1 (5 bases). The CDR3 length is 16 residues. The germline V and J ends were trimmed by 7 bases and 1 base, with 16 bases remaining between them. Written as DNA, the CDR3 is TGTGCCAGCAAGCCGACAAGGGGCAGGAACACCGGGGAGCTGTTTTTT. This gives the protein CASKPTRGRNTGELFF.

This clonotype has at least ten counts. The CDR3 sequence is CASSYQGMAGYTF. The DNA of the CDR3 is TGTGCCAGCAGCTATCAGGGGATGGCAGGCTACACCTTC. The chain links TRBV28 to TRBJ1-2, with D perhaps TRBD1 (6 bases). Germline V gene data show CDR1 as MDHEN and CDR2 as SYDVKM. The CDR3 contains 13 residues. V was clipped by 6 bases and J by 8 bases, with 16 bases between them.

This clonotype was recorded many times. This sequence joins TRBV18 and TRBJ2-1, with 8 bases fitting TRBD2. CDR1 and CDR2 (germline): KGHSH, LQKENI. J gave up 6 bases and V 2 bases, and 6 bases lay outside the gene matches. This CDR3 is built from 15 residues. CDR3 in amino acids: CASSPTGGPSNEQFF. The CDR3 DNA sequence: TGTGCCAGCTCACCAACGGGAGGGCCCAGCAATGAGCAGTTCTTC.

This clonotype showed up many times. This chain connects TRBV7-9 to TRBJ1-5; no clear D. V lost 5 bases, J lost 2 bases, and 10 bases lay in between. Germline assignment: CDR1 SEHNR and CDR2 FQNEAQ (reference sequence). The CDR3 has 14 amino acids. CDR3 coding DNA: TGTGCCAGCAGCCCACAAGGAGGCAATCAGCCCCAGCATTTT. It is translated as CASSPQGGNQPQHF.

Concerning this clonotype itself: A single base is all that separates this from a far larger clone, so a read error is likely. The rearrangement joins TRBV7-9 to TRBJ2-3; 12 nucleotides match TRBD2. Germline V gene data show CDR1 as SEHNR and CDR2 as FQNEAQ (reference sequence). J was trimmed by 11 bases and V by 5 bases; bases with no gene match: 14. This CDR3 has 16 residues. CDR3 region: CASSRRLAGGSRRQYF. The DNA of the CDR3 is TGTGCCAGCAGCCGACGGCTAGCGGGAGGGTCCCGGAGGCAGTATTTT.

This clonotype was detected ten times or more. The CDR3 region is CASSVAGLAGGQETQYF. The CDR3 DNA is TGCGCCAGCAGCGTTGCGGGACTAGCGGGAGGGCAAGAGACCCAGTACTTC. V is TRBV5-1 and J is TRBJ2-5, with TRBD2 matching over 16 bases. Germline CDR1 SGHRS, CDR2 YFSETQ. The CDR3 loop spans 17 amino acids. V trimming: 4 bases; J trimming: 2 bases; junction bases outside the gene matches: 5.

In this sample, this clonotype turned up many times. The genes are TRBV11-2 and TRBJ2-1; TRBD2 aligns across 8 bases. With 4 bases clipped from V and 10 bases from J, the junction kept 15 bases outside the gene matches. CDR3 length: 16 amino acids. CDR1 and CDR2 from the germline V gene are SGHAT and FQNNGV. CDR3 in DNA: TGTGCCAGCAGCTCGGCCAGGAGAGCGGGGGAACTAGAGCAGTTCTTC. It is translated as CASSSARRAGELEQFF.

This clonotype was observed at least ten times. V and J are TRBV20-1 and TRBJ2-7, with TRBD1 matching over 12 bases. The CDR3 has 12 amino acids. Germline lookup yields CDR1 DFQATT and CDR2 SNEGSKA (reference sequence). J gave up 6 bases and V 6 bases, and 3 bases lay outside the gene matches. Here the CDR3 reads CSAPGQGAEQYF. For the CDR3, the DNA is TGCAGTGCCCCGGGACAGGGGGCCGAGCAGTACTTC.

The sample holds one count of this clonotype. This chain uses TRBV20-1 with TRBJ2-5; TRBD2 matches at 11 bases. V gave up 2 bases and J gave up 0 bases; unmatched junction bases: 2. In germline, CDR1 is DFQATT, CDR2 SNEGSKA (reference sequence). This CDR3 is built from 15 residues. In DNA form, the CDR3 reads TGCAGTGCTAGATCGACTAGCGGGGACCAAGAGACCCAGTACTTC. Its protein product is CSARSTSGDQETQYF.

This clonotype was seen many times. This chain links TRBV12-3 or TRBV12-4 with TRBJ2-3; D gene unclear. V shed 3 bases and J shed 5 bases, with 15 bases lying between them. CDR3 length: 15 residues. This chain's CDR3 is CASSFVLPGGDTQYF. CDR3 in DNA: TGTGCCAGCAGTTTCGTCCTCCCTGGTGGAGATACGCAGTATTTT.